Listed below are T cell receptor beta chains from one sample, sequenced in a study of cytomegalovirus exposure and HLA in healthy donors. Only in-frame clones appear in the TCRdb table, and some are missing; sequencing was by immunoSEQ multiplex PCR. The sample lists 150,000 to 200,000 clones; 80% to 90% were seen once. The source material was PBMCs. The receptors derive from a man aged 18 to 30 in good health and CMV-seropositive. CDR3s include the opening cysteine and the closing phenylalanine or tryptophan. A D gene is named only where the DNA matches it firmly. Clone size is shown for a subset of rows, as once, few, many or a class of expanded clone.

>TRBJ1-5|TRBD1|TRBV27|-
CATRTGGSNQPQHF
TGTGCCACTAGAACAGGGGGCAGCAATCAGCCCCAGCATTTT
>TRBJ2-4|-|TRBV7-9|-
CSSSSTGGVQYF
TGTTCCAGCAGCTCCACAGGAGGGGTTCAGTACTTC
>TRBJ2-7|TRBD1|TRBV5-4|once
CASSQYTGVYEQYF
TGTGCCAGCAGCCAATATACAGGGGTATACGAGCAGTACTTC
>TRBJ1-5|-|TRBV2|-
CASSERERQPQHF
TGTGCCAGCAGTGAAAGGGAGCGACAGCCCCAGCATTTT
>TRBJ2-7|-|TRBV28|-
CASSHGGTGKVYEQYF
TGTGCCAGCAGTCACGGAGGGACGGGTAAAGTCTACGAGCAGTACTTC
>TRBJ2-7|TRBD1|TRBV6-5|-
CASSSAGTGNYEQYF
TGTGCCAGCAGTTCCGCCGGGACAGGGAACTACGAGCAGTACTTC
>TRBJ1-2|-|TRBV12-5|-
CASGLVQGNYGYTF
TGTGCTAGTGGTTTGGTACAGGGCAACTATGGCTACACCTTC
>TRBJ1-1|-|TRBV6-6|few
CASSWRDGTEAFF
TGTGCCAGCAGCTGGAGGGATGGGACTGAAGCTTTCTTT
>TRBJ1-5|TRBD1|TRBV19|-
CASRSPRDRDSNQPQHF
TGTGCCAGTAGATCTCCCCGGGACAGGGATAGCAATCAGCCCCAGCATTTT
>TRBJ2-7|TRBD2|TRBV5-6|-
CASSLGLSGGLYEQYF
TGTGCCAGCAGCTTGGGTCTGAGCGGGGGCCTCTACGAGCAGTACTTC
>TRBJ2-5|-|TRBV2|-
CASSGPDQGTQYF
TGTGCCAGCAGTGGACCGGACCAGGGGACCCAGTACTTC
>TRBJ2-7|-|TRBV5-1|-
CASSLNGPHSYEQYF
TGCGCCAGCAGCTTAAATGGGCCTCATTCCTACGAGCAGTACTTC
>TRBJ1-2|TRBD1|TRBV30|-
CAWSGYRGRIDGYTF
TGTGCCTGGAGTGGCTACAGGGGGCGAATAGATGGCTACACCTTC
>TRBJ2-3|TRBD2|TRBV5-1|many
CASSQPDRTLAGGTQYF
TGCGCCAGCAGCCAACCGGACAGGACTCTAGCGGGGGGTACGCAGTATTTT
>TRBJ2-7|-|TRBV30|once
CAWSSVSGLHPYEQYF
TGTGCCTGGAGTTCAGTTTCGGGACTTCACCCCTACGAGCAGTACTTC
>TRBJ2-5|TRBD2|TRBV9|-
CASSVMQGGETQYF
TGTGCCAGCAGCGTAATGCAGGGAGGGGAGACCCAGTACTTC
>TRBJ1-1|-|TRBV9|once
CASSASSGEAFF
TGTGCCAGCAGCGCCTCTTCGGGGGAAGCTTTCTTT
>TRBJ2-1|TRBD2|TRBV19|-
CASKPSGAYNEQFF
TGTGCCAGTAAACCTAGCGGGGCCTACAATGAGCAGTTCTTC
>TRBJ2-4|TRBD2|TRBV30|once
CAWTGGGGIQYF
TGTGCCTGGACGGGGGGTGGGGGCATTCAGTACTTC
>TRBJ1-1|-|TRBV2|-
CASSELRGGHTEAFF
TGTGCCAGCAGTGAACTCCGGGGAGGGCACACTGAAGCTTTCTTT
>TRBJ1-6|-|TRBV4-3|few
CASSQDLGGGGSPLHF
TGCGCCAGCAGCCAAGACCTTGGGGGGGGTGGATCACCCCTCCACTTT
>TRBJ2-5|TRBD2|TRBV7-2|-
CASRSRTSGGREQYF
TGTGCCAGCAGGTCTCGCACTAGCGGGGGACGTGAGCAGTACTTC
>TRBJ2-7|-|TRBV5-1|-
CASSSGPTHEQYF
TGCGCCAGCAGCTCGGGTCCAACCCACGAGCAGTACTTC
>TRBJ1-6|-|TRBV5-1|-
CASSLGEGGSPLHF
TGCGCCAGCAGCTTGGGGGAGGGGGGTTCACCCCTCCACTTT
>TRBJ1-5|-|TRBV7-9|-
CSGSKGVNQPQHF
TGTTCCGGCTCGAAGGGGGTCAATCAGCCCCAGCATTTT
>TRBJ2-7|-|TRBV5-5|-
CASSLDRGGRWDEQYF
TGTGCCAGCAGCTTGGATAGAGGGGGACGATGGGACGAGCAGTACTTC
>TRBJ1-3|-|TRBV16|-
CASSQWSGGYSSGNTIYF
TGTGCCAGCAGCCAATGGAGTGGCGGGTACAGCTCTGGAAACACCATATATTTT
>TRBJ2-5|TRBD2|TRBV7-6|-
CASSSPVHGGDRETQYF
TGTGCCAGCAGCTCCCCCGTTCACGGGGGGGATCGGGAGACCCAGTACTTC
>TRBJ2-3|TRBD2|TRBV19|-
CASSIIGLAGGTDTQYF
TGTGCCAGTAGTATAATCGGACTAGCGGGGGGGACAGATACGCAGTATTTT
>TRBJ1-5|TRBD1|TRBV7-2|-
CASSLWTGEYQPQHF
TGTGCCAGCAGCTTATGGACAGGGGAATATCAGCCCCAGCATTTT
>TRBJ2-5|-|TRBV5-3|-
CARSLASLGETQYF
TGTGCCAGAAGCTTGGCCTCACTAGGAGAGACCCAGTACTTC
>TRBJ1-3|-|TRBV9|once
CASSGEWNTIYF
TGTGCCAGCAGCGGCGAATGGAACACCATATATTTT
>TRBJ2-2|TRBD2|TRBV5-6|-
CASSLDLTSGGTGELFF
TGTGCCAGCAGCCTGGATCTAACTAGCGGGGGCACCGGGGAGCTGTTTTTT
>TRBJ2-5|-|TRBV18|-
CASSPDSQETQYF
TGTGCCAGCTCACCGGACAGTCAAGAGACCCAGTACTTC
>TRBJ1-1|-|TRBV19|once
CASSRGRNTEAFF
TGTGCCAGTAGTAGGGGGCGTAACACTGAAGCTTTCTTT
>TRBJ1-1|-|TRBV7-9|-
CASSLSLIQGTEAFF
TGTGCCAGCAGCCTTTCTCTGATACAGGGCACTGAAGCTTTCTTT
>TRBJ2-7|-|TRBV2|-
CASKVAGAYEQYF
TGTGCCAGTAAGGTGGCAGGGGCCTACGAGCAGTACTTC